This TCR beta chain was documented in a study of T cells after yellow fever vaccination. J was trimmed by 2 bases and V by 0 bases; bases with no gene match: 6. Germline V gives CDR1 SGDLS, CDR2 YYNGEE. The CDR3 loop spans 18 amino acids. TCRdb analysed the 5' RACE reads with MiXCR anew, one entry per CDR3 protein. The sample yields about 340,000 distinct CDR3 sequences, approximately 13% seen once. The receptor was isolated from a man aged 18 to 29 who received the YFV17D yellow fever vaccine. The sequenced sample was CD4+ T cells sorted from PBMCs, obtained 15 days after the yellow fever booster vaccination. The chain has TRBV9 and TRBJ2-6; the match to TRBD1 covers 9 bases. In nucleotides, the CDR3 is TGTGCCAGCAGCGTAGCTGGACAGGGGATCCCTGGGGCCAACGTCCTGACTTTC. This translates into CASSVAGQGIPGANVLTF.